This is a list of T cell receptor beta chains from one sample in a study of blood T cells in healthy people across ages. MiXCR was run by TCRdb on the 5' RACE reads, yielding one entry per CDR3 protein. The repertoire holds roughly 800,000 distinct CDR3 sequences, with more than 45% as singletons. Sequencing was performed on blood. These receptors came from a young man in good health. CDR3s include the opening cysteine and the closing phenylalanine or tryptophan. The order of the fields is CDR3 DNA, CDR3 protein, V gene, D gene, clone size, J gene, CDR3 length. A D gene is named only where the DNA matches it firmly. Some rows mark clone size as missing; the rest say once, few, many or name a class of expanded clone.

TGTGCCAGCAGCTACCGCGGCGGAGATACGCAGTATTTT | CASSYRGGDTQYF | TRBV7-2 | - | - | TRBJ2-3 | 13
TGCGCCAGCAGCTTCGGGGACTCCTATAATTCACCCCTCCACTTT | CASSFGDSYNSPLHF | TRBV5-1 | - | - | TRBJ1-6 | 15
TGCAGTGCTACTATAGCGGGGGCTACCGGGGAGCTGTTTTTT | CSATIAGATGELFF | TRBV20-1 | TRBD2 | - | TRBJ2-2 | 14
TGTGCCTGGAGTGTCCCCTCTGGGGGACTAGCCAAAAACATTCAGTACTTC | CAWSVPSGGLAKNIQYF | TRBV30 | - | once | TRBJ2-4 | 17
TGTGCCACCAGCAGACCAGGCGCCGATACAGCTAACTATGGCTACACCTTC | CATSRPGADTANYGYTF | TRBV15 | - | - | TRBJ1-2 | 17
TGTGCCAGCAGCACTGAAGGGGGAGGGATACCCGATGAGCAGTTCTTC | CASSTEGGGIPDEQFF | TRBV7-9 | - | - | TRBJ2-1 | 16
TGCGCCAGCAGCCAAGAAATCAGCGCGACTAATGAAAAACTGTTTTTT | CASSQEISATNEKLFF | TRBV4-3 | - | - | TRBJ1-4 | 16
TGTGCCAGCACAGGGGGCGGGTGGAGTGAAAAACTGTTTTTT | CASTGGGWSEKLFF | TRBV3-1 | TRBD1 | - | TRBJ1-4 | 14
TGTGCCAGCAGCTTAAACGGAGCGGGAATTTACAATGAGCAGTTCTTC | CASSLNGAGIYNEQFF | TRBV7-2 | TRBD2 | - | TRBJ2-1 | 16
TGTGCCAGCACTGGCAGCTGGAACACTGAAGCTTTCTTT | CASTGSWNTEAFF | TRBV6-5 | - | - | TRBJ1-1 | 13
TGTGCCGTATGGAGGGCCTACAAGGAGCAGTTCTTC | CAVWRAYKEQFF | TRBV27 | - | - | TRBJ2-1 | 12
TGTGCCACCTCCACTTCGAGGGGTGAAGCTTTCTTT | CATSTSRGEAFF | TRBV28 | - | - | TRBJ1-1 | 12
TGCGCCAGCAGCCAAGATTGGACCTGGGGTAATGAAAAACTGTTTTTT | CASSQDWTWGNEKLFF | TRBV4-3 | - | - | TRBJ1-4 | 16
TGCAGCGTTCATCTCCGGGACCTTTTCACAGATACGCAGTATTTT | CSVHLRDLFTDTQYF | TRBV29-1 | - | many | TRBJ2-3 | 15
TGCAGTGCTCGAAGGACAGGGAACTATGGCTACACCTTC | CSARRTGNYGYTF | TRBV20-1 | TRBD1 | - | TRBJ1-2 | 13
TGTGCCAGCAGCCAAACGCCGGACAGTAGATTCCACTTT | CASSQTPDSRFHF | TRBV12-3/TRBV12-4 | - | - | TRBJ1-6 | 13
TGTGCCAGCAGGGACCTTGTGGGAGCGATATCCACAGATACGCAGTATTTT | CASRDLVGAISTDTQYF | TRBV25-1 | - | - | TRBJ2-3 | 17
TGTGCCAGCAGCCAAGGCCCTGGGGGGGAGTACGAGCAGTACTTC | CASSQGPGGEYEQYF | TRBV3-1 | TRBD2 | - | TRBJ2-7 | 15
TGTGCCAGTGAACATGGACAGCTCTTCCGTAATTCCCTCCACTTT | CASEHGQLFRNSLHF | TRBV28 | - | - | TRBJ1-6 | 15
TGTGCCAGCAGCAGCCAGGAGACTAGCACAGATACGCAGTATTTT | CASSSQETSTDTQYF | TRBV11-2 | - | - | TRBJ2-3 | 15